The rows below give T cell receptor beta chains drawn from one sample of a study of vaccination and CD4 T cells after COVID-19. TCRdb called the PCR reads again in MiXCR, with one record for every CDR3 protein. The sample has 15,000 or so distinct CDR3 sequences, 45% seen once. Antigens of these TCRs are unknown. Sequenced here: CD4+ T cells from blood, cultured in vitro, sampled before SARS-CoV-2 vaccination. The receptors originated from a human donor who received a COVID-19 vaccine. Each CDR3 is given with its conserved first and last residue. Each record gives: V gene, clone size, D gene, J gene, CDR3 protein, CDR3 DNA. A D gene is named only where the DNA matches it firmly. Only some rows state a clone size, as once, few, many or a class for expanded clones.

TRBV20-1	few	TRBD2	TRBJ2-5	CSALKSGGGIKTQYF	TGCAGTGCTCTGAAAAGTGGCGGGGGGATAAAGACCCAGTACTTC
TRBV24-1	.	.	TRBJ2-2	CATSDTTGSPGELFF	TGTGCCACCAGTGACACTACAGGGAGCCCCGGGGAGCTGTTTTTT
TRBV10-3	.	.	TRBJ1-2	CAIRQGRSNYGYTF	TGTGCCATCAGGCAGGGCAGATCTAACTATGGCTACACCTTC
TRBV5-5	.	TRBD2	TRBJ2-3	CASSFRGLAKTDTQYF	TGTGCCAGCAGCTTCCGGGGACTAGCGAAGACAGATACGCAGTATTTT
TRBV20-1	few	.	TRBJ1-5	CSARVATGEGNQPQHF	TGCAGTGCTAGAGTGGCTACAGGCGAGGGCAATCAGCCCCAGCATTTT
TRBV30	few	TRBD1	TRBJ2-7	CAWNQDRGYEQYF	TGTGCCTGGAACCAAGACAGGGGATACGAGCAGTACTTC
TRBV30	.	.	TRBJ2-7	CAWSSDPGEQYF	TGTGCCTGGAGCTCTGATCCTGGCGAGCAGTACTTC
TRBV21-1	.	.	TRBJ1-1	CASSKLTGGPSEAFF	TGTGCCAGCAGCAAGTTAACAGGGGGCCCGTCTGAAGCTTTCTTT
TRBV5-4	.	.	TRBJ1-1	CASSLGFGVAANTEAFF	TGTGCCAGCAGCTTGGGCTTTGGAGTGGCGGCGAACACTGAAGCTTTCTTT
TRBV7-2	.	TRBD2	TRBJ2-3	CASSLLGRRGGRLQTDTQYF	TGTGCCAGCAGCTTATTGGGGCGGCGGGGGGGCCGTTTACAGACAGATACGCAGTATTTT
TRBV10-3	.	.	TRBJ1-2	CAISDPRGSPYGYTF	TGTGCCATCAGTGACCCCCGCGGTAGCCCCTATGGCTACACCTTC
TRBV11-1	.	.	TRBJ2-5	CASSLATDRRETQYF	TGTGCCAGCAGCTTAGCGACAGATAGAAGAGAGACCCAGTACTTC
TRBV12-3/TRBV12-4	.	.	TRBJ1-2	CASSLVNGGGYTF	TGTGCCAGCAGTTTAGTGAATGGGGGCGGCTACACCTTC
TRBV6-1	.	TRBD1	TRBJ1-4	CASSVGQGSEKLFF	TGTGCCAGCAGTGTCGGACAGGGAAGCGAAAAACTGTTTTTT
TRBV20-1	few	TRBD1	TRBJ1-1	CSARPGTGGLAEAFF	TGCAGTGCTCGTCCCGGGACAGGGGGGTTGGCTGAAGCTTTCTTT
TRBV5-4	.	.	TRBJ1-1	CASSLGPGSNTEAFF	TGTGCCAGCAGCTTGGGGCCAGGGTCGAACACTGAAGCTTTCTTT
TRBV24-1	.	TRBD1	TRBJ1-1	CASRGLDTEAFF	TGTGCCTCCAGGGGGTTAGACACTGAAGCTTTCTTT
TRBV7-9	.	.	TRBJ2-5	CASSLAVVEETQYF	TGTGCCAGCAGCTTAGCCGTAGTTGAAGAGACCCAGTACTTC
TRBV7-2	.	.	TRBJ2-1	CASSVAGGLEEQFF	TGTGCCAGCAGCGTAGCCGGGGGTCTTGAAGAGCAGTTCTTC
TRBV20-1	few	TRBD2	TRBJ2-3	CSAPGVIAGGPDTQYF	TGCAGTGCCCCCGGCGTGATTGCGGGGGGCCCAGATACGCAGTATTTT
TRBV6-1	few	.	TRBJ1-6	CASSPIQLQTGKGSPLHF	TGTGCCAGCAGCCCAATCCAACTGCAGACAGGAAAAGGATCACCCCTCCACTTT
TRBV2	.	TRBD2	TRBJ2-4	CASTSAGGRVGIQYF	TGTGCCAGCACATCAGCGGGGGGGCGGGTAGGCATTCAGTACTTC
TRBV7-3	.	.	TRBJ2-5	CASSPGVQETQYF	TGTGCCAGCAGCCCCGGGGTTCAAGAGACCCAGTACTTC
TRBV7-8	.	TRBD2	TRBJ2-5	CASSRSGGDVTQYF	TGTGCCAGCAGCCGCAGCGGGGGGGATGTGACCCAGTACTTC
TRBV10-3	few	.	TRBJ2-5	CAISDPRARQRETQYF	TGTGCCATCAGTGATCCTAGGGCTAGACAGAGAGAGACCCAGTACTTC
TRBV27	.	.	TRBJ1-5	CASSKTPNSNQPQHF	TGTGCCAGCAGTAAAACTCCGAATAGCAATCAGCCCCAGCATTTT
TRBV11-2	.	.	TRBJ1-5	CASSLDGSGGNQPQHF	TGTGCCAGCAGCTTAGATGGATCCGGGGGCAATCAGCCCCAGCATTTT
TRBV20-1	few	.	TRBJ1-2	CSAGTGLNYGYTF	TGCAGTGCTGGTACGGGGCTTAACTATGGCTACACCTTC
TRBV19	.	.	TRBJ1-5	CASSIPGTANSNQPQHF	TGTGCCAGTAGTATCCCCGGGACTGCTAATAGCAATCAGCCCCAGCATTTT
TRBV12-3/TRBV12-4	.	.	TRBJ2-7	CASSLGGGTGEQYF	TGTGCCAGCAGTTTAGGCGGCGGGACTGGGGAGCAGTACTTC
TRBV7-2	.	.	TRBJ1-2	CASSLAPGSNYGYTF	TGTGCCAGCAGCTTAGCGCCGGGGTCGAACTATGGCTACACCTTC
TRBV18	.	.	TRBJ1-1	CASSPLGRAPEAFF	TGTGCCAGCTCACCACTTGGGAGAGCCCCTGAAGCTTTCTTT
TRBV7-2	.	TRBD2	TRBJ2-3	CASSLLAESTDTQYF	TGTGCCAGCAGCTTACTAGCGGAGAGCACAGATACGCAGTATTTT
TRBV7-3	.	TRBD2	TRBJ2-3	CASSPGLATDTQYF	TGTGCCAGCAGCCCGGGACTAGCCACAGATACGCAGTATTTT
TRBV20-1	.	.	TRBJ1-2	CSAPGLSGYGYTF	TGCAGCGCGCCTGGGTTAAGCGGCTATGGCTACACCTTC
TRBV5-4	.	.	TRBJ1-3	CASSDWWHGATSGNTIYF	TGTGCCAGCAGCGATTGGTGGCACGGAGCCACCTCTGGAAACACCATATATTTT
TRBV20-1	.	.	TRBJ1-5	CSASYRVRADQPQHF	TGCAGTGCTAGCTACAGGGTACGGGCGGATCAGCCCCAGCATTTT
TRBV5-1	.	.	TRBJ2-3	CASRSSLADTQYF	TGCGCCAGCAGGAGCTCCCTAGCAGATACGCAGTATTTT
TRBV10-3	few	TRBD2	TRBJ2-1	CAISDVGGGSSYNEQFF	TGTGCCATCAGTGACGTGGGCGGGGGGAGCTCCTACAATGAGCAGTTCTTC
TRBV7-9	few	.	TRBJ2-7	CASSLLGRGVYEQYF	TGTGCCAGCAGCTTACTGGGACGGGGCGTTTACGAGCAGTACTTC
TRBV2	.	TRBD2	TRBJ2-1	CASSPQTSTNEQFF	TGTGCCAGCAGTCCCCAGACTAGCACCAATGAGCAGTTCTTC
TRBV6-2/TRBV6-3	.	TRBD1	TRBJ1-6	CASSRDRFEYNSPLHF	TGTGCCAGCAGCCGGGACAGGTTTGAGTATAATTCACCCCTCCACTTT
TRBV20-1	.	TRBD1	TRBJ2-7	CSTRTGGGFVYEQYF	TGCAGTACAAGGACAGGGGGTGGATTTGTCTACGAGCAGTACTTC
TRBV25-1	few	TRBD1	TRBJ2-5	CASSEYAGGEETQYF	TGTGCCAGCAGTGAATATGCAGGGGGAGAAGAGACCCAGTACTTC
TRBV20-1	.	.	TRBJ1-5	CSASRGNQPQHF	TGCAGTGCTAGTAGGGGGAATCAGCCCCAGCATTTT
TRBV27	few	.	TRBJ2-7	CASRSSEAYEQYF	TGTGCCAGCAGGTCTAGCGAGGCCTACGAGCAGTACTTC
TRBV7-6	few	.	TRBJ2-5	CASSKNRQETQYF	TGTGCCAGCAGCAAAAATCGGCAAGAGACCCAGTACTTC
TRBV2	.	.	TRBJ2-5	CASMRRDQETQYF	TGTGCCAGCATGAGAAGGGACCAAGAGACCCAGTACTTC
TRBV21-1	.	.	TRBJ2-7	CASSNSGLSYEQYF	TGTGCCAGCAGCAATTCCGGATTATCCTACGAGCAGTACTTC
TRBV20-1	few	TRBD1	TRBJ1-2	CSGEPGTGTIYTF	TGCAGTGGGGAACCCGGGACAGGGACTATATACACCTTC
TRBV19	.	.	TRBJ1-4	CASEKTTNEKLFF	TGTGCCAGCGAGAAAACAACTAATGAAAAACTGTTTTTT
TRBV21-1	.	.	TRBJ2-3	CASSKVGTGARDTQYF	.
TRBV19	.	TRBD2	TRBJ2-3	CASSPSGTSSDTQYF	TGTGCCAGTAGTCCTTCCGGGACTAGCTCAGATACGCAGTATTTT
TRBV25-1	few	TRBD1	TRBJ2-5	CASSAPQGAGETQYF	TGTGCCAGCAGTGCTCCCCAGGGGGCTGGGGAGACCCAGTACTTC